These 21 T cell receptor beta chains originate from one sample sequenced in a study of CD8 T cells in ankylosing spondylitis. In TCRdb, the 5' RACE reads were re-called with MiXCR into one record per CDR3 protein. The sample includes around 490,000 distinct CDR3 sequences, under 5.5% of them seen just once. Findings and limits, study-wide: The study identified a TCR beta motif of several highly homologous variants that appeared characteristic of ankylosing spondylitis blood.

These receptors have no known antigen. The specimen sequenced was blood, either unsorted or a sorted T cell fraction (not recorded which). Receptor source: a male donor with ankylosing spondylitis.

The chain links TRBV4-2 to TRBJ2-5; no clear D. CDR3 size: 12 residues. V gave up 4 bases and J gave up 3 bases, with 6 bases separating them. In germline, CDR1 is LGHNA, CDR2 YNFKEQ. The CDR3 loop is CASSRPKETQYF. Here the CDR3 DNA reads TGTGCCAGCAGCCGACCTAAAGAGACCCAGTACTTC.

This clonotype showed up many times. The chain couples TRBV5-1 to TRBJ2-7; D unresolved. Trimming took 4 bases from V and 7 from J, leaving 12 bases between them. This CDR3 spans 12 amino acids. CDR1 SGHRS and CDR2 YFSETQ come from the germline V gene. CDR3 residues: CASSLSGWEQYF. In DNA, the CDR3 is TGCGCCAGCAGCCTGTCGGGTTGGGAGCAGTACTTC.

The genes are TRBV7-2 and TRBJ2-3; 11 bases map to TRBD2. Germline assignment: CDR1 SGHTA and CDR2 FQGNSA. This CDR3 comprises 17 residues. After removal of 0 bases from V and 11 bases from J, the junction contained 13 bases not matched to a gene. The CDR3 DNA follows: TGTGCCAGCAGCTTAGCGTTTTTTAGCGGGGGGGCAGTTAAGCAGTATTTT. This sequence encodes CASSLAFFSGGAVKQYF.

This clonotype was found many times. This chain uses TRBV5-4 with TRBJ2-7; D possibly matches TRBD1 or TRBD2 (5 bases each). In germline, CDR1 is SGHNT, CDR2 YYREEE (reference sequence). This CDR3 region has 14 residues. Trimming cost V 6 bases and J 6 bases, with 19 bases left between them. The CDR3 loop reads CASILSGPVGEQYF. The CDR3, as DNA: TGTGCCAGCATTTTGTCGGGACCAGTAGGCGAGCAGTACTTC.

The sample holds many counts of this clonotype. This rearrangement joins TRBV15 to TRBJ1-5; D is undetermined. This CDR3 comprises 14 residues. V lost 0 bases to trimming and J lost 8 bases, with 11 bases between them. Germline loops: CDR1 LNHNV, CDR2 YYDKDF (reference sequence). The DNA of the CDR3 is TGTGCCACCAGCAGAGATCCAAAGGGAAAGCCCCAGCATTTT. This encodes CATSRDPKGKPQHF.

This clonotype came up many times. The chain links TRBV25-1 to TRBJ1-4; D is unclear. Deletions cut 1 base from V and 8 bases from J, with 14 bases between. The CDR3 has 15 residues. Germline assignment: CDR1 MGHDK and CDR2 SYGVNS. The DNA of the CDR3 is TGTGCCAGCAGTGAATTCGGCCGGGAAGGGGAAAAACTGTTTTTT. Its translation is CASSEFGREGEKLFF.

The rearrangement joins TRBV2 to TRBJ2-2; the D gene is possibly TRBD1 (6 bases). V was shortened by 5 bases and J by 4 bases, with 11 bases between the two germline ends. The CDR3 totals 14 residues. The germline V gene encodes CDR1 SNHLY and CDR2 FYNNEI. The CDR3 here is CASSQQGRTGELFF. The CDR3 DNA follows: TGTGCCAGCAGTCAGCAGGGGCGCACCGGGGAGCTGTTTTTT.

This clonotype was detected many times. This chain joins TRBV20-1 and TRBJ2-3; unclear D gene. CDR3 length: 13 residues. Germline V lookup: CDR1 DFQATT, CDR2 SNEGSKA (reference sequence). Trimming shortened V by 5 bases and J by 0 bases, and 9 bases separated the two germline ends. CDR3 sequence (DNA): TGCAGTGCTTCCCATGATAGCACAGATACGCAGTATTTT. The encoded protein is CSASHDSTDTQYF.

This clonotype was seen many times. DNA of the CDR3: TGTGCCAGCAGCCAAGTTCTCTGGGGCAGCTACGAGCAGTACTTC. This sequence encodes CASSQVLWGSYEQYF. The chain is built from TRBV3-1 and TRBJ2-7; maybe TRBD1 (5 bases). The CDR3 length is 15 residues. The V gene lost 1 base and the J gene lost 3 bases, with 13 bases spanning the gap. CDR1 is LGHDT, CDR2 YNNKEL, per germline (reference sequence).

This clonotype was counted at least ten times. CDR3 residues: CASSPESLSIDNEQFF. CDR3 DNA sequence: TGCGCCAGCAGCCCCGAATCACTCTCTATTGACAATGAGCAGTTCTTC. This chain connects TRBV5-1 to TRBJ2-1; D remains ambiguous. V lost 4 bases and J 5 bases, leaving 19 bases between the germline ends. CDR1 and CDR2 from the germline V gene are SGHRS and YFSETQ. This CDR3 is built from 16 residues.

This clonotype was detected ten times or more. The rearrangement links TRBV12-3 or TRBV12-4 to TRBJ2-7; 8 bases match TRBD1. V was clipped by 6 bases and J by 2 bases; unmatched bases: 3. This CDR3 is 13 amino acids long. Written as DNA, the CDR3 is TGTGCCAGCAGCTTCAGGGGGCCCTACGAGCAGTACTTC. This codes for CASSFRGPYEQYF.

In its sample, this clonotype was seen many times. The J gene is TRBJ1-1, the V gene TRBV4-3; unclear D gene. Germline lookup yields CDR1 LGHNA and CDR2 YSLEER. The CDR3 has 13 residues. The ends were cut back, 2 bases at V and 5 bases at J, with 9 bases in the middle. CDR3 amino acids: CASSQHRMTEAFF. CDR3 DNA: TGCGCCAGCAGCCAACATAGGATGACTGAAGCTTTCTTT.

This clonotype was seen ten or more times. V is TRBV4-3 and J is TRBJ2-7; 7 nucleotides align to TRBD2. The J segment lost 3 bases and the V segment lost 6 bases, leaving 8 bases of the junction unmatched. Looked up from germline, CDR1 is LGHNA and CDR2 is YSLEER. The CDR3 runs 14 residues. DNA for the CDR3: TGCGCCAGCAGTAGGGGACTACAGAACTACGAGCAGTACTTC. It translates to CASSRGLQNYEQYF.

The chain couples TRBV6-2 or TRBV6-3 to TRBJ1-5; 10 bases agree with TRBD1. Germline loops: CDR1 MNHEY, CDR2 SVGEGT. CDR3 length: 16 residues. The V gene end was trimmed by 6 bases and the J gene end by 4 bases; junction bases not matched to a gene: 9. The chain's CDR3 is CASRTGTGVWNQPQHF. CDR3 nucleotides: TGTGCCAGCAGGACCGGGACAGGGGTATGGAATCAGCCCCAGCATTTT.

The J gene is TRBJ2-1, the V gene TRBV11-2; no definite D call. Deletions cut 1 base from V and 4 bases from J, with 11 bases between. Per germline, CDR1 SGHAT and CDR2 FQNNGV. The CDR3 covers 15 residues. CDR3 sequence reads: CASSLVGSVYNEQFF. The CDR3 coding sequence is TGTGCCAGCAGCTTAGTCGGCTCAGTTTACAATGAGCAGTTCTTC.

This clonotype appeared many times. This sequence joins TRBV5-1 and TRBJ2-7; 9 positions agree with TRBD1. The V segment lost 0 bases and the J segment 2 bases; nucleotides outside the gene matches: 6. The CDR3 runs 16 residues. The germline gives CDR1 SGHRS, CDR2 YFSETQ. The CDR3 region is CASSLGRDRVAYEQYF. The CDR3 nucleotides are TGCGCCAGCAGCTTGGGGCGGGACAGGGTGGCCTACGAGCAGTACTTC.

This clonotype was seen at least ten times. J is TRBJ2-2 and V is TRBV5-1; 7 nucleotides agree with TRBD2. Germline V lookup: CDR1 SGHRS, CDR2 YFSETQ. The J segment lost 6 bases and the V segment lost 4 bases, leaving 6 bases of the junction unmatched. The CDR3 is made up of 14 amino acids. CDR3 protein: CASSPQSGAGELFF. Here the CDR3 DNA reads TGCGCCAGCAGCCCCCAGAGCGGGGCCGGGGAGCTGTTTTTT.

This clonotype was counted many times. This chain joins TRBV5-1 and TRBJ2-7; D is undetermined. CDR1 and CDR2 from the germline V gene are SGHRS and YFSETQ. The CDR3 totals 12 residues. Trimming stripped 4 bases from V and 6 bases from J, with 11 bases between. The CDR3 DNA reads as TGCGCCAGCAGCCTAGACATAAGCGAGCAGTACTTC. This sequence encodes CASSLDISEQYF.

This clonotype was detected a few times. V and J are TRBV28 and TRBJ2-1; 10 positions agree with TRBD2. Trimming took 2 bases from V and 6 from J; bases not matched to a gene: 10. The germline V gene encodes CDR1 MDHEN and CDR2 SYDVKM. The CDR3 loop spans 17 amino acids. In DNA, the CDR3 is TGTGCCAGCAGTTTAACCCCCGGGACTAGCGTGGCCAATGAGCAGTTCTTC. Its translation: CASSLTPGTSVANEQFF.

In its sample, this clonotype was seen many times. V and J are TRBV12-3 or TRBV12-4 and TRBJ2-3; D perhaps matches TRBD2 (6 bases). Trimming stripped 1 base from V and 4 bases from J, with 9 bases between. CDR3 size: 14 residues. The CDR3 region has the DNA TGTGCCAGCAGTTTAGGTAGCGGTTCAGATACGCAGTATTTT. Residues: CASSLGSGSDTQYF.

At least ten counts were recorded for this clonotype. V is TRBV11-2 and J is TRBJ2-5, with TRBD2 identical over 12 bases. This CDR3 has 17 residues. Germline V gene data show CDR1 as SGHAT and CDR2 as FQNNGV. Unmatched junction bases numbered 7, after V lost 0 bases and J lost 5 bases. DNA for the CDR3: TGTGCCAGCAGCTTAGATCTAGCGGGGGGGCGTGGGGAGACCCAGTACTTC. It specifies CASSLDLAGGRGETQYF.